This record covers a single T cell receptor (beta chain). Only in-frame clones appear in the TCRdb table, and some are missing; sequencing was by immunoSEQ multiplex PCR. The profile shows some 320,000 clones, roughly 86% of them singletons. These data are taken from a study of blood T cell repertoires in COVID-19. As for the study in general: From T cells, B-cell-depleted T cells, or PBMCs came the material, which was cDNA or gDNA.

Individuals drawn from approximately 22 US areas were about 18 to 100 years old. Cohort placement rested on clinical history that participants reported themselves. The CDR3 runs 14 residues. The V gene lost 6 bases and the J gene lost 3 bases, with 13 bases spanning the gap. CDR1 and CDR2 (germline): MNHEY, SVGAGI. The chain uses TRBV6-5 and TRBJ2-3; a weak D match, TRBD2 (5 bases). The origin of this receptor is a woman aged 25 to 39 who had recovered from COVID-19. The sequenced sample consisted of PBMCs or T cells enriched from blood (not recorded which). As DNA, the CDR3 is TGTGCCAGCAGGAGTGATAGGAGGACAGATACGCAGTATTTT. This sequence encodes CASRSDRRTDTQYF.